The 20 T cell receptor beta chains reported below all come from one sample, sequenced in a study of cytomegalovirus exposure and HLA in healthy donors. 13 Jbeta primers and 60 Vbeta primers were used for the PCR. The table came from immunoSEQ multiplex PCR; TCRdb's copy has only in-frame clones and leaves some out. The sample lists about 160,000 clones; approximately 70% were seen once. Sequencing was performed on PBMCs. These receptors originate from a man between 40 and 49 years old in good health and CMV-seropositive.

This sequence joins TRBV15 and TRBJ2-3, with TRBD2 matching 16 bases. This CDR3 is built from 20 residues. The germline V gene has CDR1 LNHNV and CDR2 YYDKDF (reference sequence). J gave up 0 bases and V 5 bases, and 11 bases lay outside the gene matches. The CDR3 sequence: CATSELGLAGGFTSTDTQYF. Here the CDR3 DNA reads TGTGCCACCAGCGAGCTGGGACTAGCGGGGGGGTTCACTAGCACAGATACGCAGTATTTT.

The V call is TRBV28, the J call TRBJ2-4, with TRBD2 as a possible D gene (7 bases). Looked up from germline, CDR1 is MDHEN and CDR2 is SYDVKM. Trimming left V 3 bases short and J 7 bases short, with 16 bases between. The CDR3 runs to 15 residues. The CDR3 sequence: CASSFGGAQGNIQYF. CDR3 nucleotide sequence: TGTGCCAGCAGTTTTGGGGGGGCTCAAGGGAACATTCAGTACTTC.

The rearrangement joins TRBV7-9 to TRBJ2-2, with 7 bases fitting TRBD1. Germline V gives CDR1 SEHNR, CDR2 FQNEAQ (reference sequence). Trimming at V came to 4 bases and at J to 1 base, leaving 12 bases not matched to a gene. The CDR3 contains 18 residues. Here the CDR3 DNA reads TGTGCCAGCAGCTCACAGATCACAAGGACAGGGAACACCGGGGAGCTGTTTTTT. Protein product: CASSSQITRTGNTGELFF.

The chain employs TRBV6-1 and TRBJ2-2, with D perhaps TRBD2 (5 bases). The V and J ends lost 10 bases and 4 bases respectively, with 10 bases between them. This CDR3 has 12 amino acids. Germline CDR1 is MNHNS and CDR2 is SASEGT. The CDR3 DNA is TGTGCCATCACCCGGGGCACCGGGGAGCTGTTTTTT. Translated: CAITRGTGELFF.

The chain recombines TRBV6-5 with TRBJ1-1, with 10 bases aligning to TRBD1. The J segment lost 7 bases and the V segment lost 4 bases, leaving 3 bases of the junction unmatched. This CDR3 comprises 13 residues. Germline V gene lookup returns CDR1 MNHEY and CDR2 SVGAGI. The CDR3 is CASSSGTGVEAFF. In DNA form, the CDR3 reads TGTGCCAGCAGTTCCGGGACAGGGGTTGAAGCTTTCTTT.

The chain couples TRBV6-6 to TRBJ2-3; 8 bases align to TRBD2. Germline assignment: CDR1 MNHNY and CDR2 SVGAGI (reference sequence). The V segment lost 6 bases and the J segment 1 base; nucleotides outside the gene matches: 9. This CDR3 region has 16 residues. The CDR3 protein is CASRLSGGGRTDTQYF. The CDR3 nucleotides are TGTGCCAGCAGACTCTCCGGGGGGGGGCGCACAGATACGCAGTATTTT.

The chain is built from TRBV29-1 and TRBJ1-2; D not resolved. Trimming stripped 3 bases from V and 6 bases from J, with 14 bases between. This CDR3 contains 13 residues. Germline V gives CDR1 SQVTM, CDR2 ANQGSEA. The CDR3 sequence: CSVEGVRVNGYTF. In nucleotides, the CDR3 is TGCAGCGTTGAGGGTGTCCGGGTAAATGGCTACACCTTC.

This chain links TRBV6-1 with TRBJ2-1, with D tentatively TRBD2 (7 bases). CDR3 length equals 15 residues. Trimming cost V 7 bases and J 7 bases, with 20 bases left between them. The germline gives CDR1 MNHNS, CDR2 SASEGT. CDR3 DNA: TGTGCCAGCACTCTAGGAGTCGGGGGGCGGAATGAGCAGTTCTTC. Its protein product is CASTLGVGGRNEQFF.

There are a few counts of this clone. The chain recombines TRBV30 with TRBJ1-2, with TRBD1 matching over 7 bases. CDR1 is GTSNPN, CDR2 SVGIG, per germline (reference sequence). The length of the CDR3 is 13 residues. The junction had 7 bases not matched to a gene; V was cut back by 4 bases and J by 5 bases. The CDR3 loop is CAWNRDRPYGYTF. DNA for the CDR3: TGTGCCTGGAACAGGGACAGACCTTATGGCTACACCTTC.

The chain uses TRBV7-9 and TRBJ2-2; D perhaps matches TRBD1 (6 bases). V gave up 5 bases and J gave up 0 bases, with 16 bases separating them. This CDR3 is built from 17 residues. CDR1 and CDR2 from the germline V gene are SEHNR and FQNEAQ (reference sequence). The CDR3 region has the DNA TGTGCCAGCAGCCCCGGAGTGGGGGCATCGAACACCGGGGAGCTGTTTTTT. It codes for CASSPGVGASNTGELFF.

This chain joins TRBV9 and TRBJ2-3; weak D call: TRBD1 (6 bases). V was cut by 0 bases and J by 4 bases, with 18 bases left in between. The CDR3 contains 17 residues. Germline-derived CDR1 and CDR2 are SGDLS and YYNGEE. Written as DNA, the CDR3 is TGTGCCAGCAGCGTAGCTCGGACAGCGGTGGTCTCAGATACGCAGTATTTT. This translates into CASSVARTAVVSDTQYF.

The CDR3: CASSQNRAEAFF. CDR3 coding DNA: TGCGCCAGCAGCCAGAACAGGGCTGAAGCTTTCTTT. The chain employs TRBV4-3 and TRBJ1-1; TRBD1 might be the D (6 bases). The CDR3 has 12 residues. CDR1 and CDR2 (germline): LGHNA, YSLEER. The ends were cut back, 3 bases at V and 6 bases at J, with 8 bases in the middle.

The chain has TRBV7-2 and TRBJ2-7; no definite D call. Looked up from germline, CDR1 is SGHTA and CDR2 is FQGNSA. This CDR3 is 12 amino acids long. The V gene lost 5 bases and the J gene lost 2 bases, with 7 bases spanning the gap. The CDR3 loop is CASSPSAYEQYF. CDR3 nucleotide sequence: TGTGCCAGCAGCCCATCGGCCTACGAGCAGTACTTC.

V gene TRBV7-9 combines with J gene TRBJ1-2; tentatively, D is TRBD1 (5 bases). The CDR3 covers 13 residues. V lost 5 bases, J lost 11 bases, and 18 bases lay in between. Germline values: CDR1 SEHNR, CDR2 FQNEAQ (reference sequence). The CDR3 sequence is CASSTGTSRWYTF. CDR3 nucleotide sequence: TGTGCCAGCAGCACCGGGACTTCCCGCTGGTACACCTTC.

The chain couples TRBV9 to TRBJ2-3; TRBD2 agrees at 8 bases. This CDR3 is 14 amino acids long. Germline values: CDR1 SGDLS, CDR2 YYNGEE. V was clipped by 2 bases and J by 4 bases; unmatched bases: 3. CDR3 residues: CASSVDGGADTQYF. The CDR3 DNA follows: TGTGCCAGCAGCGTTGACGGGGGGGCAGATACGCAGTATTTT. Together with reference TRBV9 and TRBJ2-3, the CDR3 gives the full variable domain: DSGVTQTPKHLITATGQRVTLRCSPRSGDLSVYWYQQSLDQGLQFLIQYYNGEERAKGNILERFSAQQFPDLHSELNLSSLELGDSALYFCASSVDGGADTQYFGPGTRLTVL.

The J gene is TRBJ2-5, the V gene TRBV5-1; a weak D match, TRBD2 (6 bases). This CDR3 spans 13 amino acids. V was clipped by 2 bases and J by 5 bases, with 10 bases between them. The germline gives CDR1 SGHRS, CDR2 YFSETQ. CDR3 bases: TGCGCCAGCAGCTTTCGGAGGGACGAGACCCAGTACTTC. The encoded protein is CASSFRRDETQYF. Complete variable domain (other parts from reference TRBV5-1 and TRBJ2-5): KAGVTQTPRYLIKTRGQQVTLSCSPISGHRSVSWYQQTPGQGLQFLFEYFSETQRNKGNFPGRFSGRQFSNSRSEMNVSTLELGDSALYLCASSFRRDETQYFGPGTRLLVL.

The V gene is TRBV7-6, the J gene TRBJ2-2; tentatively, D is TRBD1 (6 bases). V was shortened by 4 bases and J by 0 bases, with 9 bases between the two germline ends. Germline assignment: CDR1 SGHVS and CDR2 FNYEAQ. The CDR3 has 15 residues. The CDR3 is CASSSTGSNTGELFF. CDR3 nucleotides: TGTGCCAGCAGCTCAACAGGGTCGAACACCGGGGAGCTGTTTTTT.

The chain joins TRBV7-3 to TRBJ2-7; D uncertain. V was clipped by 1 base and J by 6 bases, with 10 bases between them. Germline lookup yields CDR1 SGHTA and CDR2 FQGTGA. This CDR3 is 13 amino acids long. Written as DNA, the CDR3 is TGTGCCAGCAGCTTAATTTCCGGTTCCGAGCAGTACTTC. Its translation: CASSLISGSEQYF.

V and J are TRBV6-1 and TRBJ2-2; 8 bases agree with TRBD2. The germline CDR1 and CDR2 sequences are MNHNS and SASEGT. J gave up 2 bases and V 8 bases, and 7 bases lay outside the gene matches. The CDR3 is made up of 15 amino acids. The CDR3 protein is CASGTGGQNTGELFF. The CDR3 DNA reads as TGTGCCAGCGGTACGGGGGGGCAAAACACCGGGGAGCTGTTTTTT.

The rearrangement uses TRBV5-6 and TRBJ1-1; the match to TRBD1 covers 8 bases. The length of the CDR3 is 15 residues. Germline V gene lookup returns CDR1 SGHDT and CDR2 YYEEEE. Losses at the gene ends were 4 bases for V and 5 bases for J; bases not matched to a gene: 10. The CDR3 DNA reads TGTGCCAGCAGCGTACCTACAGGGGGGGTTACTGAAGCTTTCTTT. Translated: CASSVPTGGVTEAFF.